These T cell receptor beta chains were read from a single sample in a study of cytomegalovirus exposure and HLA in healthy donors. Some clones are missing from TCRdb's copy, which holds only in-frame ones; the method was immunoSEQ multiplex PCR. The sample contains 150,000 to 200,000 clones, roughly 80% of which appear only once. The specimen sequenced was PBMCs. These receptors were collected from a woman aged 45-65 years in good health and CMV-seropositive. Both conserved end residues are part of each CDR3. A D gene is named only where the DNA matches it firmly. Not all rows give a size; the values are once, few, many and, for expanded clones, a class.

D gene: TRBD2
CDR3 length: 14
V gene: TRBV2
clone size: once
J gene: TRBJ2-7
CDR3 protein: CASRSSGSSYEQYF
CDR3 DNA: TGTGCCAGCAGGTCTAGCGGGAGCTCCTACGAGCAGTACTTC

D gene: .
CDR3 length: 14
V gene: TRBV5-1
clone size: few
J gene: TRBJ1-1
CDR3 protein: CASSLQGLDTEAFF
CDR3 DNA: TGCGCCAGCAGCTTGCAGGGGCTGGACACTGAAGCTTTCTTT

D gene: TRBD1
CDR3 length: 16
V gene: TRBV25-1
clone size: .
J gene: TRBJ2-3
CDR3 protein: CASSEYGTGHTDTQYF
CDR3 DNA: TGTGCCAGCAGTGAATACGGGACAGGGCACACAGATACGCAGTATTTT

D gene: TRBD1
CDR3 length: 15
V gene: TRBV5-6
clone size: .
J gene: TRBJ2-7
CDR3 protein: CASSWGQGTTYEQYF
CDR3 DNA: TGTGCCAGCAGCTGGGGACAGGGGACCACGTACGAGCAGTACTTC

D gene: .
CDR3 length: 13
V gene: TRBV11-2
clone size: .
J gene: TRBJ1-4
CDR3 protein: CASSIAPGEKLFF
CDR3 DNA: TGTGCCAGCAGCATAGCTCCGGGGGAAAAACTGTTTTTT

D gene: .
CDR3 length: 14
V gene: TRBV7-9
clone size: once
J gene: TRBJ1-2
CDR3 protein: CASSPWTEHYGYTF
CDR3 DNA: TGTGCCAGCAGCCCATGGACAGAACACTATGGCTACACCTTC

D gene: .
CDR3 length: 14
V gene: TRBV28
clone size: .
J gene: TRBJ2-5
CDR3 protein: CASSRPPRGETQYF
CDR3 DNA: TGTGCCAGCAGTCGACCCCCCCGAGGCGAGACCCAGTACTTC

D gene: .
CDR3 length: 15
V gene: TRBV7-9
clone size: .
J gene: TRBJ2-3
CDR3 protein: CASSLGSPRADTQYF
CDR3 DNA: TGTGCCAGCAGCTTAGGGTCACCCAGGGCAGATACGCAGTATTTT

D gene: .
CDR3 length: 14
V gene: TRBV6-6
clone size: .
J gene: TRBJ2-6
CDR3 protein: CASRQFSGANGLTF
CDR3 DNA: TGTGCCAGCAGACAGTTCTCTGGGGCCAACGGCCTGACTTTC

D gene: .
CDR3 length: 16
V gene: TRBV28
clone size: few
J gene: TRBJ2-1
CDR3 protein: CASSPHPGTTNNEQFF
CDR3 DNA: TGTGCCAGCAGTCCTCATCCCGGGACAACAAACAATGAGCAGTTCTTC

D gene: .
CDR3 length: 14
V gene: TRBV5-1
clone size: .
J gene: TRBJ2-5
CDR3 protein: CASSLDGGRETQYF
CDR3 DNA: TGCGCCAGCAGCTTGGATGGAGGGCGCGAGACCCAGTACTTC

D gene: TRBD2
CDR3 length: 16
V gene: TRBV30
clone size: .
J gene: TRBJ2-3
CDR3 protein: CAWSPGTSGYTDTQYF
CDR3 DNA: TGTGCCTGGAGCCCCGGGACTAGCGGGTACACAGATACGCAGTATTTT

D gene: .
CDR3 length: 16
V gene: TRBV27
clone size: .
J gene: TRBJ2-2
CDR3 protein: CASLPSGSPYTGELFF
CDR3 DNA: TGTGCCAGCCTACCCTCAGGGTCACCGTACACCGGGGAGCTGTTTTTT

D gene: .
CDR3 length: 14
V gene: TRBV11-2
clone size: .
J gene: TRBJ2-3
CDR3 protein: CASSLVSEYDTQYF
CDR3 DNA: TGTGCCAGCAGCTTAGTTAGTGAATACGATACGCAGTATTTT

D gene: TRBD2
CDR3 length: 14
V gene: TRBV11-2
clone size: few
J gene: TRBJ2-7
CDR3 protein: CASSPGTSAYEQYF
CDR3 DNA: TGTGCCAGCAGCCCTGGGACTAGCGCCTACGAGCAGTACTTC

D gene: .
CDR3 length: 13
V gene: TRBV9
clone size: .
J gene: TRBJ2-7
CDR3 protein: CASSVADVGEQYF
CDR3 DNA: TGTGCCAGCAGCGTAGCCGACGTGGGCGAGCAGTACTTC

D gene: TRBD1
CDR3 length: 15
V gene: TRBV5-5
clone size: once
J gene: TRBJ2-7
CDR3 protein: CASSTRTGVAYEQYF
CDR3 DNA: TGTGCCAGCAGCACACGGACAGGGGTGGCCTACGAGCAGTACTTC

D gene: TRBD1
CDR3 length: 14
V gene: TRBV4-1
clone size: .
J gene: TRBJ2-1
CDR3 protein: CASRRTGGSHEQFF
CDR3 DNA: TGCGCCAGCAGACGGACAGGGGGCTCACATGAGCAGTTCTTC

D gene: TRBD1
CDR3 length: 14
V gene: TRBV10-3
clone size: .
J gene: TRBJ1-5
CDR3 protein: CATDRGLSNQPQHF
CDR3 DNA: TGTGCCACGGACAGGGGGCTTAGCAATCAGCCCCAGCATTTT

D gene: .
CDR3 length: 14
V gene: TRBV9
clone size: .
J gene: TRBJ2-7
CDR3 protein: CASSVRLVSYEQYF
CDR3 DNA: TGTGCCAGCAGCGTTAGACTAGTCTCCTACGAGCAGTACTTC

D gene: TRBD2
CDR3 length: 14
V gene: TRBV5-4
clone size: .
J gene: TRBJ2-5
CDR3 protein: CASSFATSAETQYF
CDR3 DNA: TGTGCCAGCAGTTTTGCAACTAGCGCAGAGACCCAGTACTTC

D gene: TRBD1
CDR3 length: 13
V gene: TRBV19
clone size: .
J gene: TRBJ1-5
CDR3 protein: CASRGQWNQPQHF
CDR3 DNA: TGTGCCAGTAGGGGACAGTGGAATCAGCCCCAGCATTTT

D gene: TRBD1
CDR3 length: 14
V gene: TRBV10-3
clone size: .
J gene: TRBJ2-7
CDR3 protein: CAISELGQGSWQYF
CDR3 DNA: TGTGCCATCAGTGAGTTGGGACAGGGCTCGTGGCAGTACTTC

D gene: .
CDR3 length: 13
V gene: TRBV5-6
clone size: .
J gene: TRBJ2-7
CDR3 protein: CASSLAYLDEQYF
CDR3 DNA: TGTGCCAGCAGCTTGGCCTACCTTGACGAGCAGTACTTC

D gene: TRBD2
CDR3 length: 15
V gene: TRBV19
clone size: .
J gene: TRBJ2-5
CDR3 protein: CASSSPRGGQETQYF
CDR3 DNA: TGTGCCAGTAGTTCACCACGGGGGGGCCAAGAGACCCAGTACTTC

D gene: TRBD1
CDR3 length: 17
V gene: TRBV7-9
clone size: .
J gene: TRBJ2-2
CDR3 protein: CASSLPRRQGNTGELFF
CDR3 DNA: TGTGCCAGCAGCTTGCCGAGAAGACAGGGGAACACCGGGGAGCTGTTTTTT

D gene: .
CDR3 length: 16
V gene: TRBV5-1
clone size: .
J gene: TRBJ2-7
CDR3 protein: CASSLGGWGTGHEQYF
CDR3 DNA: TGCGCCAGCAGCTTGGGGGGGTGGGGAACAGGGCACGAGCAGTACTTC

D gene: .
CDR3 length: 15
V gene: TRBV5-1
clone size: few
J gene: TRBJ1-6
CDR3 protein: CASSLSPPGNSPLHF
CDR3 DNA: TGCGCCAGCAGTCTCTCGCCCCCGGGGAATTCACCCCTCCACTTT

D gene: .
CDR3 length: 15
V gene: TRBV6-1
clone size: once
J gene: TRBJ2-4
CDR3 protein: CASREGALAKNIQYF
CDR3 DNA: TGTGCCAGCAGGGAGGGGGCCCTAGCCAAAAACATTCAGTACTTC

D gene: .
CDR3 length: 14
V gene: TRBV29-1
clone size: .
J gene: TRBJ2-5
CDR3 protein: CSAAGGSTQETQYF
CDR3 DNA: TGCAGCGCCGCAGGGGGGTCCACCCAAGAGACCCAGTACTTC

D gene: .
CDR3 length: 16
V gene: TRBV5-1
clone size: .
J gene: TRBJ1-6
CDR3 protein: CASRDTGGSYNSPLHF
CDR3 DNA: TGCGCCAGCAGGGATACCGGGGGCTCCTATAATTCACCCCTCCACTTT

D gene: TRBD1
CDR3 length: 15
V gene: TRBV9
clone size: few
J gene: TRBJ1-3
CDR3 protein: CASSAGQSLGNTIYF
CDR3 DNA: TGTGCCAGCAGCGCGGGACAGAGTCTTGGAAACACCATATATTTT

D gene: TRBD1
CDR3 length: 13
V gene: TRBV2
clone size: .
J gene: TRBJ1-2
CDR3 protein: CASPYRGNYGYTF
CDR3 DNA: TGTGCCAGCCCGTACAGGGGGAACTATGGCTACACCTTC

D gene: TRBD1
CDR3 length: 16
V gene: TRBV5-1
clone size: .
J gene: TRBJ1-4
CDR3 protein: CASSLGGTGGNEKLFF
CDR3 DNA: TGCGCCAGCAGCTTGGGCGGGACAGGGGGTAATGAAAAACTGTTTTTT

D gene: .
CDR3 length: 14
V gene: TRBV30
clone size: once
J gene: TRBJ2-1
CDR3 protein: CAWMDSRWYNEQFF
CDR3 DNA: TGTGCCTGGATGGATAGCCGGTGGTACAATGAGCAGTTCTTC

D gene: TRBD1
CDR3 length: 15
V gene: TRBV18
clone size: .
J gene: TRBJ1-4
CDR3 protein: CASSPAGTGVEKLFF
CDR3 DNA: TGTGCCAGCTCACCCGCCGGGACAGGGGTTGAAAAACTGTTTTTT

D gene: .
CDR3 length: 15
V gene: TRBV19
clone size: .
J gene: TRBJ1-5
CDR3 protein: CASSIMGGPNQPQHF
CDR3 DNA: TGTGCCAGTAGTATAATGGGGGGGCCCAATCAGCCCCAGCATTTT

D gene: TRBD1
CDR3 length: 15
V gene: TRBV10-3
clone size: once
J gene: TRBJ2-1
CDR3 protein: CAISEARTGSNEQFF
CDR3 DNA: TGTGCCATCAGTGAGGCTCGGACAGGGAGCAATGAGCAGTTCTTC

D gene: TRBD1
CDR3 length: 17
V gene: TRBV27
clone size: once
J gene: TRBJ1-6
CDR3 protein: CASSIRGQGGYNSPLHF
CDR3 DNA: TGTGCCAGCAGTATACGGGGACAGGGAGGCTATAATTCACCCCTCCACTTT

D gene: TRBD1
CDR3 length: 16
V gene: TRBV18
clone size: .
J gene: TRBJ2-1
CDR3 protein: CASSPRGDRAPNEQFF
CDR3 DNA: TGTGCCAGCTCACCAAGAGGGGACAGGGCACCCAATGAGCAGTTCTTC

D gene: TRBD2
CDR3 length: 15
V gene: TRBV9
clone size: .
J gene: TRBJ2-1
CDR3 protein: CASSLTSGTYNEQFF
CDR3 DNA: TGTGCCAGCAGCCTAACTAGCGGGACCTACAATGAGCAGTTCTTC

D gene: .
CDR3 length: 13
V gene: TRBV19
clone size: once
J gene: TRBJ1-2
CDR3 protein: CASISGEMNGYTF
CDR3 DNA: TGTGCCAGTATCTCCGGGGAGATGAATGGCTACACCTTC

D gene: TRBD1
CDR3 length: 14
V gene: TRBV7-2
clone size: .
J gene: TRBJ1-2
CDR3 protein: CASSFSGQGYGYTF
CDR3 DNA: TGTGCCAGCAGCTTTTCGGGACAGGGTTATGGCTACACCTTC

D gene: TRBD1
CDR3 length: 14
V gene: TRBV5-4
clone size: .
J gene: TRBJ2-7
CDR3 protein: CASSPQGALYEQYF
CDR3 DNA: TGTGCCAGCAGCCCACAGGGGGCTTTATACGAGCAGTACTTC

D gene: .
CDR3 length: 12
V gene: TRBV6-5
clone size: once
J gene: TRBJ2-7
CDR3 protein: CASSSIGGEQYF
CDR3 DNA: TGTGCCAGCAGTTCTATCGGGGGCGAGCAGTACTTC

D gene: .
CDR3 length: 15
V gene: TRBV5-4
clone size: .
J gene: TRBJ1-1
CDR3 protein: CASSPGGGEKTEAFF
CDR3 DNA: TGTGCCAGCAGCCCGGGGGGCGGCGAAAAGACTGAAGCTTTCTTT

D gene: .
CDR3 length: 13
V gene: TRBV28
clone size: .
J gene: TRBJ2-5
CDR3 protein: CASISHPQETQYF
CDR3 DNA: TGTGCCAGCATTTCCCATCCCCAAGAGACCCAGTACTTC

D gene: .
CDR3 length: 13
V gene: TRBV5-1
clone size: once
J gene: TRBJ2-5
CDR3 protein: CASSLGHGETQYF
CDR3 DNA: TGCGCCAGCAGCTTGGGTCACGGGGAGACCCAGTACTTC

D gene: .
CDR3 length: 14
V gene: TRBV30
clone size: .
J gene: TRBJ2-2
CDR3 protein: CAWQRDFQTGELFF
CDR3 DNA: TGTGCCTGGCAACGGGACTTCCAAACCGGGGAGCTGTTTTTT

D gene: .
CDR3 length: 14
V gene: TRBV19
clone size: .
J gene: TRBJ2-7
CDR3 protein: CASSTSGNSYEQYF
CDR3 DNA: TGTGCCAGTAGCACTTCGGGAAATTCCTACGAGCAGTACTTC

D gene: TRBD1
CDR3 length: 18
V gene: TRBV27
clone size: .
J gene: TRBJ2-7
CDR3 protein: CASSLKGMGQGSSYEQYF
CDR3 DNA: TGTGCCAGCAGTTTAAAGGGGATGGGACAGGGGTCTTCCTACGAGCAGTACTTC

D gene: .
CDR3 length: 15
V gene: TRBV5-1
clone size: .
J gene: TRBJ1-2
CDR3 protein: CASSLVPTAARGYTF
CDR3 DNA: TGCGCCAGCAGCTTGGTTCCCACAGCCGCCCGTGGCTACACCTTC

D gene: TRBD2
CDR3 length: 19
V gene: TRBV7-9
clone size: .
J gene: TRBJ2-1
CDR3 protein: CASSLGGLAGARSYNEQFF
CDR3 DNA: TGTGCCAGCAGCTTAGGGGGACTAGCGGGAGCACGGTCCTACAATGAGCAGTTCTTC

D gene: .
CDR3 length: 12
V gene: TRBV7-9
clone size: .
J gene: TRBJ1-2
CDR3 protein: CSSSLDSYGYTF
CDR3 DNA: TGTTCCAGCAGCTTAGACAGCTATGGCTACACCTTC

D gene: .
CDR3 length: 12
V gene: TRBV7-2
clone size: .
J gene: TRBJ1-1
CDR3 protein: CASSLGAVEAFF
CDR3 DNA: TGTGCCAGCAGCTTAGGGGCAGTTGAAGCTTTCTTT

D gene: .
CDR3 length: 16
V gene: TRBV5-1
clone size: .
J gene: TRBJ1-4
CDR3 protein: CASSYGHGSTNEKLFF
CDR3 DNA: TGCGCCAGCAGCTACGGACACGGATCAACTAATGAAAAACTGTTTTTT

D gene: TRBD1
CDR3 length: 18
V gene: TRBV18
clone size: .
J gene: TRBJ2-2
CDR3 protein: CASSTSGTGKGNTGELFF
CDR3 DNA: TGTGCCAGCTCAACTTCCGGGACAGGGAAGGGGAACACCGGGGAGCTGTTTTTT

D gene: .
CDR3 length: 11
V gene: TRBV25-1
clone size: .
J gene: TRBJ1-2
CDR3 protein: CASSDLLGYTF
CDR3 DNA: TGTGCCAGCAGTGACCTACTTGGCTACACCTTC

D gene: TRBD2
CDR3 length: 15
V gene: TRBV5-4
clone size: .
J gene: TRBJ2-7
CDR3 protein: CASSRTSGSTYEQYF
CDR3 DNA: TGTGCCAGCAGTCGCACTAGCGGGAGCACCTACGAGCAGTACTTC

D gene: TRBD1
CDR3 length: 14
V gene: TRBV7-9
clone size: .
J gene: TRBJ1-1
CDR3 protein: CASKGGWMNTEAFF
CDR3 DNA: TGTGCCAGTAAAGGGGGCTGGATGAACACTGAAGCTTTCTTT